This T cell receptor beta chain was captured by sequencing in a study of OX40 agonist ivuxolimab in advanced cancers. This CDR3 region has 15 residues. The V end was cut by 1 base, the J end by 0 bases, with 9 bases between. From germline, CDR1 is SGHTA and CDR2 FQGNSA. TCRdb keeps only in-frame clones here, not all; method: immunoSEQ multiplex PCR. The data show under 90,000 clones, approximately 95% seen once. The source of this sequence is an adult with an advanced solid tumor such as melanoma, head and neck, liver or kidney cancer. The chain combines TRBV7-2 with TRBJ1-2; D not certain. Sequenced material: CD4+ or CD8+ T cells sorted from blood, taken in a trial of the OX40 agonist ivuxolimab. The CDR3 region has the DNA TGTGCCAGCAGCTTAGGGCCGGCGTCTAACTATGGCTACACCTTC. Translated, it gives CASSLGPASNYGYTF.